This T cell receptor beta chain comes out of a study of T cells in Graves' hyperthyroidism and ophthalmopathy. Findings and limits, study-wide: Most thyroid clonotypes expanded above 0.001 appeared in blood too.

TCR beta CDR3 regions were amplified from RNA. Researchers ran a first-round RT-PCR on the TCR CDR3 using the HTBI primer set. One entry per CDR3 protein, called by TCRdb with MiXCR from the multiplex PCR reads. The repertoire holds roughly 840,000 distinct CDR3 sequences, roughly 37% seen once, with around 9.3% in the top ten. About this clonotype itself: Antigen specificity is unknown.

Trimming at V came to 0 bases and at J to 5 bases, leaving 8 bases not matched to a gene. This CDR3 has 16 residues. The germline V gene encodes CDR1 SGHDT and CDR2 YYEEEE. Sequencing was performed on blood. The chain links TRBV5-6 to TRBJ2-5; the match to TRBD2 covers 9 bases. This clonotype originated in a man aged 18 to 30 with Graves' hyperthyroidism. CDR3 region: CASSLVMAGGLETQYF. The CDR3 DNA follows: TGTGCCAGCAGCTTGGTTATGGCGGGGGGGCTCGAGACCCAGTACTTC.